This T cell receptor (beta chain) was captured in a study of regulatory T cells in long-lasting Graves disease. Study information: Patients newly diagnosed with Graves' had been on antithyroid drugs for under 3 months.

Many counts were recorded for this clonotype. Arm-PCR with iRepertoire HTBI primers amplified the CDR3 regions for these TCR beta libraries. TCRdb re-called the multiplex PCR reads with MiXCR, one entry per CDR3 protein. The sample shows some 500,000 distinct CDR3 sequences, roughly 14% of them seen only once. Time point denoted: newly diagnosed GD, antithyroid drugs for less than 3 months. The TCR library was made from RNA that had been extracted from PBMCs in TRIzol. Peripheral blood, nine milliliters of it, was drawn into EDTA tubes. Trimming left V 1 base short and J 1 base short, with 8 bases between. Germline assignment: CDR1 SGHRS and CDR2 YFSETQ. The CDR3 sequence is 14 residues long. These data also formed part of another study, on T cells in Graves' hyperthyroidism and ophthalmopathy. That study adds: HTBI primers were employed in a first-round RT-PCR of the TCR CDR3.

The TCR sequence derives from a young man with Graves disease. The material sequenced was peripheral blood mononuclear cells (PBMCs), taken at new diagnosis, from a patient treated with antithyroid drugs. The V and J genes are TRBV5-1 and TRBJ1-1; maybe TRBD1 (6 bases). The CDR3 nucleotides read TGCGCCAGCAGCTTGTCAGGGGCGAACACTGAAGCTTTCTTT. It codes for CASSLSGANTEAFF.